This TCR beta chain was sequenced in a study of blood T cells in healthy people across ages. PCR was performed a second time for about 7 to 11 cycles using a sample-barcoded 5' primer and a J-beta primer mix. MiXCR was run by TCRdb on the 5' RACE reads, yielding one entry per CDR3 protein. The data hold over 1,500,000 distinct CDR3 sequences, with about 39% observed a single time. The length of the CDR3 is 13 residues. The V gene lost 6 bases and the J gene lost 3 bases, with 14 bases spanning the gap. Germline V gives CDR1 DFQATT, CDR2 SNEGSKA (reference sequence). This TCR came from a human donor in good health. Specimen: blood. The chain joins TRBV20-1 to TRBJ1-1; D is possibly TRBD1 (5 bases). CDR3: CSATKGRDTEAFF. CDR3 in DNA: TGCAGTGCCACGAAGGGACGGGACACTGAAGCTTTCTTT.